The next 4 T cell receptor beta chains were all read from a single sample in a study of blood T cells in healthy people across ages. Combining a sample-barcoded 5' primer with a J-beta primer mix, a second PCR ran for 7 to 11 cycles. TCRdb re-derived calls from the 5' RACE reads in MiXCR, one entry per CDR3 protein. The sample holds 1.5 million to 2 million distinct CDR3 sequences, roughly 32% seen once. Input material: blood. The receptors originated from a woman aged 30 to 39 in good health.

CDR3 nucleotide sequence: TGCAGTGCTAGAGGCCCTACAGGGAGCTCCTACGAGCAGTACTTC. Translation: CSARGPTGSSYEQYF. The chain recombines TRBV20-1 with TRBJ2-7; D might be TRBD1 (6 bases). V dropped 1 base and J dropped 0 bases, with 13 bases sitting between them. CDR1 is DFQATT and CDR2 is SNEGSKA in the germline V gene (reference sequence). The CDR3 consists of 15 residues.

This clonotype was detected a few times. The gene calls are TRBV5-1 and TRBJ1-1, with 7 nucleotides matching TRBD1. Germline CDR1 is SGHRS and CDR2 is YFSETQ. Trimming took 2 bases from V and 2 from J; bases not matched to a gene: 3. The CDR3 spans 14 residues. This chain's CDR3 is CASSLQGINTEAFF. The CDR3 DNA is TGCGCCAGCAGCTTACAGGGGATTAACACTGAAGCTTTCTTT.

This chain uses TRBV5-6 with TRBJ1-2, with D perhaps TRBD1 (5 bases). CDR1 is SGHDT, CDR2 YYEEEE, per germline. V was shortened by 5 bases and J by 3 bases, with 14 bases between the two germline ends. The CDR3 is 14 amino acids. In nucleotides, the CDR3 is TGTGCCAGCAGAATACTGGGGGTGGACTATGGCTACACCTTC. It is translated as CASRILGVDYGYTF.

The J gene is TRBJ2-1, the V gene TRBV29-1, with D hard to call. This CDR3 is built from 11 residues. CDR1 SQVTM and CDR2 ANQGSEA come from the germline V gene. V lost 1 base and J lost 14, with 12 bases in between. This CDR3 reads CSVEGDRKKFF. Written as DNA, the CDR3 is TGCAGCGTTGAAGGAGATAGAAAGAAGTTCTTC.